Following are 9 T cell receptor beta chains from one sample sequenced in a study of T cells in localized non-small cell lung cancer. Libraries were prepared by immunoSEQ multiplex PCR; TCRdb keeps only in-frame clonotypes and omits some of them. Of over a thousand clones in the sample, 32% were seen once. The sample consisted of normal lung tissue next to the tumor, taken before any cancer treatment. These TCRs come from a female donor over 55 with stage II lung adenocarcinoma.

The chain employs TRBV9 and TRBJ2-2; the D is unclear. Trimming pared 3 bases from V and 5 bases from J, leaving 8 bases between. The CDR3 extends over 13 amino acids. Germline V gene sequence: CDR1 SGDLS, CDR2 YYNGEE. The chain's CDR3 is CASSAYKTGELFF. Here the CDR3 DNA reads TGTGCCAGCAGCGCGTACAAGACCGGGGAGCTGTTTTTT. Drawing the rest from reference TRBV9 and TRBJ2-2, the complete variable domain is DSGVTQTPKHLITATGQRVTLRCSPRSGDLSVYWYQQSLDQGLQFLIQYYNGEERAKGNILERFSAQQFPDLHSELNLSSLELGDSALYFCASSAYKTGELFFGEGSRLTVL.

This clone counts as medium-sized. V and J are TRBV6-8 and TRBJ2-2, with TRBD2 as a possible D gene (5 bases). The germline V gene has CDR1 MNHGY and CDR2 SAAAGT. The CDR3 is 16 amino acids. V was pared by 2 bases and J by 0 bases, with 10 bases between. The CDR3 is CASSYEGTPNTGELFF. Written as DNA, the CDR3 is TGTGCCAGCAGTTACGAGGGCACTCCGAACACCGGGGAGCTGTTTTTT.

This clone was detected once. The rearrangement joins TRBV18 to TRBJ2-1, with a weak D call TRBD2 (5 bases). The CDR3 loop spans 13 amino acids. Trimming cost V 3 bases and J 6 bases, with 9 bases left between them. The germline gives CDR1 KGHSH, CDR2 LQKENI. The CDR3, as DNA: TGTGCCAGCTCACCCGGGGTTCTCAATGAGCAGTTCTTC. Translating it yields CASSPGVLNEQFF.

In this sample, this clone turned up a few times. The V and J genes are TRBV19 and TRBJ1-1; unclear D gene. The germline CDR1 and CDR2 sequences are LNHDA and SQIVND (reference sequence). V dropped 4 bases and J dropped 0 bases, with 21 bases sitting between them. The CDR3 contains 18 residues. The CDR3: CASSTNPGQLPMNTEAFF. In nucleotides, the CDR3 is TGTGCCAGTAGTACAAATCCGGGCCAGCTTCCCATGAACACTGAAGCTTTCTTT.

The DNA for the CDR3 is TGTGCCAGCAGGCCGGGACACGATAATTCACCCCTCCACTTT. Protein product: CASRPGHDNSPLHF. The rearrangement joins TRBV8-2 to TRBJ1-6; TRBD1 is taken as the D call from the table, unchecked against the DNA. TRBV8-2 represents a pseudogene. The CDR3 is 14 residues long.

This sequence joins TRBV10-2 and TRBJ2-2; 7 bases fit TRBD1. The CDR3 runs to 16 residues. V was clipped by 6 bases and J by 3 bases; unmatched bases: 10. CDR1 is WSHSY and CDR2 is SAAADI in the germline V gene. The CDR3 region has the DNA TGCGCCAGCAGGTCCGGGACAGAGGGCGACACCGGGGAGCTGTTTTTT. Translated: CASRSGTEGDTGELFF.

In its sample, this clone was seen a few times. The chain has TRBV12-5 and TRBJ2-4; D unclear. Germline CDR1 and CDR2: LGHNT and FRNRAP. This CDR3 has 13 residues. The CDR3 nucleotides are TGTGCCAGCGCTTTTCCCGGGCACAACATTCAGTACTTC. It is translated as CASAFPGHNIQYF. The entire variable domain, with the rest obtained from reference TRBV12-5 and TRBJ2-4, is as follows: DARVTQTPRHKVTEMGQEVTMRCQPILGHNTVFWYRQTMMQGLELLAYFRNRAPLDDSGMPKDRFSAEMPDATLATLKIQPSEPRDSAVYFCASAFPGHNIQYFGAGTRLSVL.

V usage is TRBV28 and J usage is TRBJ2-7; 7 bases match TRBD1. The V gene's germline CDR1 is MDHEN and CDR2 SYDVKM. CDR3 size: 14 residues. Trimming took 2 bases from V and 6 from J; bases not matched to a gene: 7. CDR3 protein: CASSLTTGFSEQYV. The DNA of the CDR3 is TGTGCCAGCAGTTTAACGACAGGGTTCTCCGAGCAGTACGTC.

This clone was seen once. DNA of the CDR3: TGTGCCTGGAGTGCCCCTAGAGCTACGCAGTATTTT. Amino acid sequence: CAWSAPRATQYF. V usage is TRBV30 and J usage is TRBJ2-3; D call uncertain. The V and J ends lost 1 base and 8 bases respectively, with 10 bases between them. CDR3 size: 12 residues. CDR1 is GTSNPN, CDR2 SVGIG, per germline (reference sequence).